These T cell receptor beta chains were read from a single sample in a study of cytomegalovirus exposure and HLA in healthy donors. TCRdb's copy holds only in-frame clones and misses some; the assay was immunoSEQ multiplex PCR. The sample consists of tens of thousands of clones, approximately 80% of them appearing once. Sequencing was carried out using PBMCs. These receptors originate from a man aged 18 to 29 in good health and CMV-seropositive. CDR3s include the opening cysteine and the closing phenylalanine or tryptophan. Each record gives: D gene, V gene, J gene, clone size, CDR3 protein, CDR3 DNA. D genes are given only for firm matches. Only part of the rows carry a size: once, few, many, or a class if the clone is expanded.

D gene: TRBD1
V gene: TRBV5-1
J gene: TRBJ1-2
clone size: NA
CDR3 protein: CASSWGQGSYGYTF
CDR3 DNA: TGCGCCAGCAGCTGGGGACAGGGTAGCTATGGCTACACCTTC

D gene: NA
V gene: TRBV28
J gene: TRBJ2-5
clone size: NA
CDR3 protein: CASLDSTQETQYF
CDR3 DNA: TGTGCCAGCCTCGACAGCACCCAAGAGACCCAGTACTTC

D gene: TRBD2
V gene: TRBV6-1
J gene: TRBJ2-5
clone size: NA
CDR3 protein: CASSELAGGQETQYF
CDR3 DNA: TGTGCCAGCAGTGAACTAGCGGGGGGGCAAGAGACCCAGTACTTC

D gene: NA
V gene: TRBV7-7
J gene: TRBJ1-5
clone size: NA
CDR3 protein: CASSSQVSNQPQHF
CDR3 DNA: TGTGCTAGCAGCTCTCAGGTCAGCAATCAGCCCCAGCATTTT

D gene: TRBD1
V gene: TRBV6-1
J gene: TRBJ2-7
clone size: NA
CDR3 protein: CASSAGQGSSYEQYF
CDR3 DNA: TGTGCCAGCAGTGCGGGACAGGGGAGCTCCTACGAGCAGTACTTC

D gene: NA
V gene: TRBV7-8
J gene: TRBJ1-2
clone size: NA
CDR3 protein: CASSLVGDYYGYTF
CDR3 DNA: TGTGCCAGCAGCTTAGTGGGGGACTACTATGGCTACACCTTC

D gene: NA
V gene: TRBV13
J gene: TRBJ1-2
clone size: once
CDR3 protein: CASRLVANYGYTF
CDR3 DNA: TGTGCCAGCAGACTGGTAGCTAACTATGGCTACACCTTC

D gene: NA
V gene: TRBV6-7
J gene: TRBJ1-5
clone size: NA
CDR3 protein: CASRQSSNQPQHF
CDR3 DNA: TGTGCCAGCAGACAGAGTAGCAATCAGCCCCAGCATTTT

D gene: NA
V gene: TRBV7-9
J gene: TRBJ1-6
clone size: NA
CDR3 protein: CASTKGGGYNSPLHF
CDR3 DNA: TGTGCCAGCACTAAGGGGGGGGGATATAATTCACCCCTCCACTTT

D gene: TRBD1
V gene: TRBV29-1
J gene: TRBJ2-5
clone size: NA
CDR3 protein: CSVVSGGGETQYF
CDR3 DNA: TGCAGCGTTGTCTCAGGGGGCGGAGAGACCCAGTACTTC

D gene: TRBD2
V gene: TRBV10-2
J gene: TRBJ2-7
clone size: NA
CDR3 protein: CASSDPTSGGPLYEQYF
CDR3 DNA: TGCGCCAGCAGTGACCCGACTAGCGGAGGTCCCCTCTACGAGCAGTACTTC

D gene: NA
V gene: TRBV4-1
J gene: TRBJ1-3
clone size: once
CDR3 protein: CASSQDRRELYTIYF
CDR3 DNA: TGCGCCAGCAGCCAAGATCGCAGGGAATTATACACCATATATTTT

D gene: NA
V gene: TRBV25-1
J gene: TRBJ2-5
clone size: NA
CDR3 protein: CASSEPTVSQETQYF
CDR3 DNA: TGTGCCAGCAGTGAGCCTACAGTAAGCCAAGAGACCCAGTACTTC

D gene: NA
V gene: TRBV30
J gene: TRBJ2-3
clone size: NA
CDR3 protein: CAWSVEVGQRTPSTDTQYF
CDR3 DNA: TGTGCCTGGAGTGTGGAGGTTGGTCAGCGGACTCCTAGCACAGATACGCAGTATTTT

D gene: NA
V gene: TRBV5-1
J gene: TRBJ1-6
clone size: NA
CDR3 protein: CASSLSQGQGSPLHF
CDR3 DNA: TGCGCCAGCAGCTTGAGCCAGGGACAAGGTTCACCCCTCCACTTT

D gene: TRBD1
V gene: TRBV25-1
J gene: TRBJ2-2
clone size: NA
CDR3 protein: CASSRGQGATGELFF
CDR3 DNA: TGTGCCAGCAGTCGGGGACAGGGGGCCACCGGGGAGCTGTTTTTT

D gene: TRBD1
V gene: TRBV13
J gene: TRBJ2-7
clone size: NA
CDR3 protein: CASSYSPGTGASPYEQYF
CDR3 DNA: TGTGCCAGCAGTTATAGTCCCGGGACAGGGGCCAGCCCCTACGAGCAGTACTTC

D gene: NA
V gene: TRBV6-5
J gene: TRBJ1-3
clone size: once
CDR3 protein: CASATGSGNTIYF
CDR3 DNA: TGTGCCAGCGCAACAGGTTCTGGAAACACCATATATTTT

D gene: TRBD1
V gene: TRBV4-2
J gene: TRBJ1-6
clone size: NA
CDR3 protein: CASSQVMAGQTSPLHF
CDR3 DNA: TGTGCCAGCAGCCAAGTTATGGCGGGACAGACTTCACCCCTCCACTTT

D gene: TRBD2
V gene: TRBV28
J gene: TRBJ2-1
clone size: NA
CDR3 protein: CASSLAGGGLGAQFF
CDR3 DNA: TGTGCCAGCAGCTTAGCGGGGGGCGGCCTGGGGGCGCAGTTCTTC

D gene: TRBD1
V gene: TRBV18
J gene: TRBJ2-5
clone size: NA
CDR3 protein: CASSPGTAQETQYF
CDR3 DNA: TGTGCCAGCTCCCCCGGGACAGCTCAAGAGACCCAGTACTTC

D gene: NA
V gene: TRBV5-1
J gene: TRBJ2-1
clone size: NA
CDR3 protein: CASSLEGWASRSTDEQFF
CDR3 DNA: TGCGCCAGCAGCTTGGAAGGGTGGGCTAGCCGGTCAACGGATGAGCAGTTCTTC

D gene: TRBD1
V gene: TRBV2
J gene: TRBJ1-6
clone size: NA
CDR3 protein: CASSEAQGAYNSPLHF
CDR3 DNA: TGTGCCAGCAGTGAAGCCCAGGGGGCCTATAATTCACCCCTCCACTTT

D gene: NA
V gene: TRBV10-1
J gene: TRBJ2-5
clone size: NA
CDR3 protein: CASSESKWSTSETQYF
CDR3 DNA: TGCGCCAGCAGTGAGTCGAAATGGTCTACGTCGGAGACCCAGTACTTC

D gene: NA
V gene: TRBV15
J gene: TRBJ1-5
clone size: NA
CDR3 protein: CATSREEGQPQHF
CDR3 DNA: TGTGCCACCAGCAGAGAGGAGGGTCAGCCCCAGCATTTT

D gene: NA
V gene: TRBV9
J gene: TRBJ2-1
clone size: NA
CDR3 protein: CASSVDWRSSNEQFF
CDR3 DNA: TGTGCCAGCAGCGTAGATTGGCGGAGCAGCAATGAGCAGTTCTTC

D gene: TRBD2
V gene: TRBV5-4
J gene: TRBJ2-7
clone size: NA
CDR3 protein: CASSLEILAGGSYEQYF
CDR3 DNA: TGTGCCAGCAGCTTGGAAATACTAGCGGGAGGTTCCTACGAGCAGTACTTC

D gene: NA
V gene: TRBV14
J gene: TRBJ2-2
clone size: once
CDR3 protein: CASSQDRLGNGTGELFF
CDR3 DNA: TGTGCCAGCAGCCAAGATCGGCTCGGGAATGGGACCGGGGAGCTGTTTTTT

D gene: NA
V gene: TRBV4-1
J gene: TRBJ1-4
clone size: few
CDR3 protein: CASSRWQREKLFF
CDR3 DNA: TGCGCCAGCAGCAGGTGGCAGCGAGAAAAACTGTTTTTT

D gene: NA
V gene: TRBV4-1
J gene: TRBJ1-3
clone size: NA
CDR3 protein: CASSLGRDSGNTIYF
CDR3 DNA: TGCGCCAGCAGCCTGGGCAGGGACTCTGGAAACACCATATATTTT

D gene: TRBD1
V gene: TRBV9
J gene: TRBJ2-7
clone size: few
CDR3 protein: CASSVGSGQGSSEQYF
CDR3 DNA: TGTGCCAGCAGCGTAGGAAGTGGACAGGGATCCTCCGAGCAGTACTTC

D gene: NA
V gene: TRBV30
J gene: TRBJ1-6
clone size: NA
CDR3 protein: CAWRREDSPLHF
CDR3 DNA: TGTGCCTGGAGAAGGGAGGATTCACCCCTCCACTTT

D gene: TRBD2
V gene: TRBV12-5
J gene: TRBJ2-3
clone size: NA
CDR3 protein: CASGLGEGSTDTQYF
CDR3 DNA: TGTGCTAGTGGTTTGGGGGAGGGAAGCACAGATACGCAGTATTTT